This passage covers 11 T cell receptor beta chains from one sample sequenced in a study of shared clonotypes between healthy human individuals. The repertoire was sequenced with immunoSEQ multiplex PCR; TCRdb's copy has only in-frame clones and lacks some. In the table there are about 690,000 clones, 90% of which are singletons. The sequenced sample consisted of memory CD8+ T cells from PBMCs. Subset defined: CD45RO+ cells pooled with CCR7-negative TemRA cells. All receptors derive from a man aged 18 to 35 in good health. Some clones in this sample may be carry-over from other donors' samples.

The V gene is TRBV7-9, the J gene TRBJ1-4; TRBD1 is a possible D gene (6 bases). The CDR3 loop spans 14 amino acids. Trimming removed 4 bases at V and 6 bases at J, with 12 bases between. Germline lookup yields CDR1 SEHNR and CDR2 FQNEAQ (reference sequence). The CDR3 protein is CASSSGQKDEKLFF. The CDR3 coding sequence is TGTGCCAGCAGCTCGGGACAAAAGGATGAAAAACTGTTTTTT.

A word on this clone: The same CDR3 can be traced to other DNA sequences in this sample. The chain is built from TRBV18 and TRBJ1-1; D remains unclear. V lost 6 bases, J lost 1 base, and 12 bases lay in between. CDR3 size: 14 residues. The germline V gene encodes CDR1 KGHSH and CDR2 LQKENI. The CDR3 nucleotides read TGTGCCAGCTCCCCCGTCCCGGGGAACACTGAAGCTTTCTTT. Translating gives CASSPVPGNTEAFF.

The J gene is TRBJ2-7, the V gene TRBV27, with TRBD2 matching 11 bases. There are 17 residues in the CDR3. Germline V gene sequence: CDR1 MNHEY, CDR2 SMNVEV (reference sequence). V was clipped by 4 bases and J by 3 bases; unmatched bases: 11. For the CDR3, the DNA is TGTGCCAGCAGTTCCCACACCGGGACTAGCGGCTTCTACGAGCAGTACTTC. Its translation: CASSSHTGTSGFYEQYF.

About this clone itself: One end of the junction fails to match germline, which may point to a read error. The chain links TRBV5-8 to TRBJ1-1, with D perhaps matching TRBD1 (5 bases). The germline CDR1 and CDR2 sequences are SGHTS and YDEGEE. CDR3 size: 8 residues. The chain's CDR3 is CASSPGGF. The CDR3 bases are TGTGCCAGCAGTCCCGGGGGCTTT.

CDR3 coding DNA: TGTGCCAGCAGTGAATGGACCGGGGAGCTGTTTTTT. Amino acid sequence: CASSEWTGELFF. The V and J genes are TRBV25-1 and TRBJ2-2; D gene unclear. CDR3 length: 12 residues. Germline CDR1 is MGHDK and CDR2 is SYGVNS. V was trimmed by 1 base and J by 5 bases, leaving 2 bases between them.

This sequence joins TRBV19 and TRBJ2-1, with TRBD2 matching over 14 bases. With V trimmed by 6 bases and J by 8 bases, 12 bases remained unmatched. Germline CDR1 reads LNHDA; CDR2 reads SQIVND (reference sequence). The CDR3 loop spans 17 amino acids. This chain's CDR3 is CASSQGLAGEIPDEQFF. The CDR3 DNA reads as TGTGCCAGTAGCCAGGGACTAGCGGGAGAGATCCCGGATGAGCAGTTCTTC. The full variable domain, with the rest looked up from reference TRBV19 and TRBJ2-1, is DGGITQSPKYLFRKEGQNVTLSCEQNLNHDAMYWYRQDPGQGLRLIYYSQIVNDFQKGDIAEGYSVSREKKESFPLTVTSAQKNPTAFYLCASSQGLAGEIPDEQFFGPGTRLTVL.

CDR3 loop: CASSYSDRASEQYF. The CDR3 DNA is TGTGCCAGCAGTTACTCGGACAGGGCAAGCGAGCAGTACTTC. The V call is TRBV6-5, the J call TRBJ2-7, with 8 bases lining up with TRBD1. The CDR3 spans 14 residues. The germline V gene has CDR1 MNHEY and CDR2 SVGAGI. Trimming removed 0 bases from V and 6 bases from J; junction bases left unmatched: 4.

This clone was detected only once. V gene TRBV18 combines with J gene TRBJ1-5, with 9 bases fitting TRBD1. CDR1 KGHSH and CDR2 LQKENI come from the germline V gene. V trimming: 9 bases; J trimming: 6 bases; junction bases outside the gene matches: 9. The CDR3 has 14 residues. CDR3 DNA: TGTGCCAGAATTCCAGGGGACAGGGTTCAGCCCCAGCATTTT. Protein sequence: CARIPGDRVQPQHF.

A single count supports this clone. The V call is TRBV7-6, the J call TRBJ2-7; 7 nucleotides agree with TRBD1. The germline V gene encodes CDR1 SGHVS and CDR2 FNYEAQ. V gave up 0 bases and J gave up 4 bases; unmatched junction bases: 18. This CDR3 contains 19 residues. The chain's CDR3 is CASSLATHPGTEEKYEQYF. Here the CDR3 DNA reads TGTGCCAGCAGCTTAGCGACGCACCCCGGGACAGAAGAGAAGTACGAGCAGTACTTC.

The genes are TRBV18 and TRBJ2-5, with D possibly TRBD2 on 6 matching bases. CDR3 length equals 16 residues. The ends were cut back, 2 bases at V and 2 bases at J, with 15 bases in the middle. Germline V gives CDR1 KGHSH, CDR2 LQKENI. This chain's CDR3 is CASSPTAGGSQETQYF. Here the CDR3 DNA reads TGTGCCAGCTCACCAACGGCAGGAGGGTCACAAGAGACCCAGTACTTC.

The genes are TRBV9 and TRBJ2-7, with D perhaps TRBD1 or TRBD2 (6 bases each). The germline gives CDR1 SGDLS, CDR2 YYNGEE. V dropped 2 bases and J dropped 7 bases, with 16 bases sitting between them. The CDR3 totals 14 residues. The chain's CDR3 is CASSVEEGVIEQYF. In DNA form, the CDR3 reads TGTGCCAGCAGCGTTGAGGAGGGGGTCATAGAGCAGTACTTC.